The rows below give T cell receptor beta chains drawn from one sample of a study of CD8+CD57+ T cells in acquired aplastic anemia. TCRdb re-called the reads through MiXCR, storing one row per CDR3 protein. This table holds a few hundred thousand distinct CDR3 sequences, approximately 55% found once. Sequenced sample: sorted CD4+, CD8+, or CD8+CD57+ T cells (not recorded which) from PBMCs. The receptors here all came from a human donor with severe aplastic anemia or a healthy control (not recorded which). Both conserved end residues are part of each CDR3. The order of the fields is CDR3 protein, CDR3 DNA, CDR3 length, V gene, D gene, J gene, clone size. The D gene is left open where the match is weak. The size entry is marked missing in some rows and otherwise reads once, few, many or a size class.

CDR3aa: CASSQGYRTVGGYTF; CDR3nt: TGTGCCAGCAGCCAAGGGTATAGGACAGTGGGCGGCTACACCTTC; len: 15; v_gene: TRBV3-1; d_gene: -; j_gene: TRBJ1-2; abundance: -
CDR3aa: CASSFRVF; CDR3nt: TGTGCCAGCAGCTTTCGGGTTTTT; len: 8; v_gene: TRBV5-4; d_gene: -; j_gene: TRBJ1-5; abundance: -
CDR3aa: CSAREGAGADTDTQYF; CDR3nt: TGCAGTGCTAGAGAAGGGGCGGGAGCCGACACAGATACGCAGTATTTT; len: 16; v_gene: TRBV20-1; d_gene: TRBD2; j_gene: TRBJ2-3; abundance: -
CDR3aa: CASSFSGSYEQYF; CDR3nt: TGTGCCAGCAGCTTTAGCGGGAGCTACGAGCAGTACTTC; len: 13; v_gene: TRBV7-8; d_gene: TRBD2; j_gene: TRBJ2-7; abundance: -
CDR3aa: CASSSKEGPRETQYF; CDR3nt: TGTGCCAGCAGCAGTAAGGAGGGACCCAGGGAGACCCAGTACTTC; len: 15; v_gene: TRBV7-2; d_gene: -; j_gene: TRBJ2-5; abundance: -
CDR3aa: CASSLGSDLKGVFF; CDR3nt: TGTGCCAGCAGCCTGGGTTCGGATCTAAAGGGGGTTTTCTTT; len: 14; v_gene: TRBV7-9; d_gene: -; j_gene: TRBJ1-1; abundance: few
CDR3aa: CSARDDGTVYNEQFF; CDR3nt: TGCAGTGCTAGAGATGACGGGACAGTATACAATGAGCAGTTCTTC; len: 15; v_gene: TRBV20-1; d_gene: TRBD1; j_gene: TRBJ2-1; abundance: -
CDR3aa: CASSVFLGADSSSGANVLTF; CDR3nt: TGTGCCAGCAGTGTCTTCCTCGGAGCGGATTCCAGCTCTGGGGCCAACGTCCTGACTTTC; len: 20; v_gene: TRBV6-4; d_gene: -; j_gene: TRBJ2-6; abundance: -
CDR3aa: CSARPQGTEAFF; CDR3nt: TGCAGTGCTAGACCCCAAGGGACTGAAGCTTTCTTT; len: 12; v_gene: TRBV20-1; d_gene: -; j_gene: TRBJ1-1; abundance: -
CDR3aa: CASSPGPTGINTEAFF; CDR3nt: TGTGCCAGCTCACCGGGGCCGACAGGGATTAACACTGAAGCTTTCTTT; len: 16; v_gene: TRBV18; d_gene: TRBD1; j_gene: TRBJ1-1; abundance: -
CDR3aa: CASAGLEKTQYF; CDR3nt: TGTGCCAGCGCGGGCCTAGAGAAGACCCAGTACTTC; len: 12; v_gene: TRBV2; d_gene: -; j_gene: TRBJ2-5; abundance: -
CDR3aa: CSARPEGKETQYF; CDR3nt: TGCAGTGCTAGACCGGAGGGGAAAGAGACCCAGTACTTC; len: 13; v_gene: TRBV20-1; d_gene: -; j_gene: TRBJ2-5; abundance: -
CDR3aa: CASSLSLPGVVGYTF; CDR3nt: TGTGCCAGCAGCTTAAGTCTTCCAGGGGTGGTAGGCTACACCTTC; len: 15; v_gene: TRBV7-9; d_gene: -; j_gene: TRBJ1-2; abundance: -
CDR3aa: CSVASSTEASF; CDR3nt: TGCAGCGTAGCCTCTAGCACTGAAGCTTCCTTT; len: 11; v_gene: TRBV29-1; d_gene: -; j_gene: TRBJ1-1; abundance: -
CDR3aa: CASSQDQATRQFF; CDR3nt: TGTGCCAGCAGCCAAGATCAAGCCACTAGGCAGTTCTTC; len: 13; v_gene: TRBV3-1; d_gene: -; j_gene: TRBJ2-1; abundance: -
CDR3aa: CASSQRRTGSADTQYF; CDR3nt: TGTGCCAGCAGCCAACGCCGAACAGGTTCCGCAGATACGCAGTATTTT; len: 16; v_gene: TRBV3-1; d_gene: -; j_gene: TRBJ2-3; abundance: many
CDR3aa: CSARRGTTNEKLFF; CDR3nt: TGCAGTGCTAGGAGGGGAACAACTAATGAAAAACTGTTTTTT; len: 14; v_gene: TRBV20-1; d_gene: -; j_gene: TRBJ1-4; abundance: many
CDR3aa: CASSDKVSGANVLTF; CDR3nt: TGCGCCAGCAGTGACAAGGTCTCTGGGGCCAACGTCCTGACTTTC; len: 15; v_gene: TRBV10-2; d_gene: -; j_gene: TRBJ2-6; abundance: -
CDR3aa: CATRQANYGYTF; CDR3nt: TGTGCCACCAGGCAAGCTAACTATGGCTACACCTTC; len: 12; v_gene: TRBV24-1; d_gene: -; j_gene: TRBJ1-2; abundance: -
CDR3aa: CASSSGTGGLFF; CDR3nt: TGTGCCAGCAGTTCCGGGACGGGCGGACTGTTTTTT; len: 12; v_gene: TRBV28; d_gene: -; j_gene: TRBJ1-4; abundance: many
CDR3aa: CASSLEAASSYNSPLHF; CDR3nt: TGTGCCAGCAGCTTAGAGGCAGCTAGCTCCTATAATTCACCCCTCCACTTT; len: 17; v_gene: TRBV4-2; d_gene: -; j_gene: TRBJ1-6; abundance: -
CDR3aa: CASSSTSGSEKTQYF; CDR3nt: TGTGCCAGCAGCTCTACTAGCGGAAGCGAGAAGACCCAGTACTTC; len: 15; v_gene: TRBV7-9; d_gene: TRBD2; j_gene: TRBJ2-5; abundance: -
CDR3aa: CASSERVTGGLAKETQYF; CDR3nt: TGTGCCAGCAGTGAAAGAGTAACGGGGGGACTAGCGAAAGAGACCCAGTACTTC; len: 18; v_gene: TRBV25-1; d_gene: TRBD2; j_gene: TRBJ2-5; abundance: -
CDR3aa: CASSLTPGLAGGSSYNEQFF; CDR3nt: TGCGCCAGCAGCTTGACCCCTGGACTAGCGGGGGGAAGCTCCTACAATGAGCAGTTCTTC; len: 20; v_gene: TRBV5-1; d_gene: TRBD2; j_gene: TRBJ2-1; abundance: many